Sequencing of this T cell receptor beta chain was carried out in a study of shared clonotypes between healthy human individuals. Overall study context: Donors were a couple of women and a few men aged 18 to 49. General study points: Several donors showed sharing of around 5.3% of naive CD4 clonotypes. Depth was large, yet rarefaction showed that sorted-subset sequencing was incomplete.

Sequencing used immunoSEQ multiplex PCR; TCRdb keeps in-frame clones, though not all of them. The sample includes about 590,000 clones, 95% to 96% seen only once; the top ten take 0.11%. Concerning this clone itself: Its cognate antigen is unknown.

V shed 6 bases and J shed 5 bases, with 8 bases lying between them. This CDR3 spans 10 amino acids. Germline V gene lookup returns CDR1 DFQATT and CDR2 SNEGSKA (reference sequence). In the naive CD8 group, cells lacked CD45RO and were positively selected for CCR7, so terminally differentiated effector memory CD45RA+ cells were left out. This rearrangement joins TRBV20-1 to TRBJ2-7; D gene unclear. The sequenced sample consisted of naive CD8+ T cells sorted from blood. This clonotype originated in a woman in her 30s in good health. CDR3 sequence: CSARNNEQYF. The CDR3 nucleotides read TGCAGTGCGAGAAACAACGAGCAGTACTTC.